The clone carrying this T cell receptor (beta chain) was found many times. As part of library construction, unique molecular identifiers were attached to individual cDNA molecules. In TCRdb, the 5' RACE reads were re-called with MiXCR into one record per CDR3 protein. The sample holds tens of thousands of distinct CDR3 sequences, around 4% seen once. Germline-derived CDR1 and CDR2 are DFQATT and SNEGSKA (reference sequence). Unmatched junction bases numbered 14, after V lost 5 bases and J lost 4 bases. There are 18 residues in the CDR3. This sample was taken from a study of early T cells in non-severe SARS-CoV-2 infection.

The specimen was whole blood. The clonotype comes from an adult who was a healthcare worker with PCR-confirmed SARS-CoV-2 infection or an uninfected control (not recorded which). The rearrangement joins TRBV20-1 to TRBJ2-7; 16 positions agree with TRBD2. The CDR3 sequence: CSAPAGTSGRANRYEQYF. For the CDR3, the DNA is TGCAGTGCTCCGGCCGGGACTAGCGGGAGGGCCAATCGGTACGAGCAGTACTTC.